This T cell receptor beta chain comes out of a study of cytomegalovirus exposure and HLA in healthy donors. Study-level background: Among the 300 to 500 donors who were genotyped, around 77% fell in the genetic ancestry cluster that is associated with self-reported Caucasian donors.

The germline V gene has CDR1 SEHNR and CDR2 FQNEAQ (reference sequence). This CDR3 contains 13 residues. V was pared by 10 bases and J by 2 bases, with 12 bases between. As for this clone: What it binds is unknown.

General study results and limits: A previous analysis found most TCR beta V segments productive roughly 90% or roughly 30% of the time.

Primers: 60 Vbeta forward and 13 Jbeta reverse. This table comes from immunoSEQ multiplex PCR, and its TCRdb copy is limited to in-frame clones, with some not included. The table records 150,000 or so clones, 70% to 80% of them present only once. The sequence came from a female donor in good health and CMV-seronegative. Sequenced: PBMCs. This chain connects TRBV7-9 to TRBJ2-1; D perhaps matches TRBD2 (5 bases). CDR3 sequence reads: CATGGPPYNEQFF. The CDR3 DNA follows: TGTGCCACGGGCGGGCCCCCCTACAATGAGCAGTTCTTC.